This paragraph reports one TCR beta chain. In the same sample, other DNA sequences code for this CDR3. These data come from a study of blood T cell repertoires in COVID-19. Per the study methods: The assay estimated nucleated cells by amplifying reference gene primers. Produced via immunoSEQ multiplex PCR; TCRdb's table is partial and in-frame only. That table is the source of V, J and clone size, and D and trimming were worked out from the DNA. The table has more than 50,000 clones, around nine tenths seen once. CDR3 size: 15 residues. Trimming left V 0 bases short and J 6 bases short, with 10 bases between. The V gene's germline CDR1 is SGDLS and CDR2 YYNGEE.

The chain uses TRBV9 and TRBJ1-6; D perhaps matches TRBD1 (5 bases). Sequencing was performed on peripheral blood. The source is a human donor in a cohort sampled during active COVID-19. Here the CDR3 reads CASSVDEGLNSPLHF. CDR3 bases: TGTGCCAGCAGCGTAGATGAGGGACTTAATTCACCCCTCCACTTT.